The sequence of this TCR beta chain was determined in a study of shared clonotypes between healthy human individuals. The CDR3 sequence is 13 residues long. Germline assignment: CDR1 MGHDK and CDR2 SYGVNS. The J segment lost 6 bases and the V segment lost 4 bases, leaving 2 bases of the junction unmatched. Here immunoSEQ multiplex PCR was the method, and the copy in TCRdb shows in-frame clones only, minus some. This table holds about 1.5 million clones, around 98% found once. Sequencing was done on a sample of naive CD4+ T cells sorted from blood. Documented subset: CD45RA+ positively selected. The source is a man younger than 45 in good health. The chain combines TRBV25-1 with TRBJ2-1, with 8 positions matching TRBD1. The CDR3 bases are TGTGCCAGCAGTGTTGGACAGGGCAATGAGCAGTTCTTC. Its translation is CASSVGQGNEQFF.